The 29 T cell receptor beta chains given below trace back to one sample, sequenced in a study of blood T cell repertoires in COVID-19. TCRdb's copy holds only in-frame clones and misses some; the assay was immunoSEQ multiplex PCR. The table records some 71,000 clones, 70% to 85% of them present only once. What was sequenced was peripheral blood. The receptors come from a woman between 70 and 85 years old with acute or convalescent COVID-19.

The V gene is TRBV7-3, the J gene TRBJ2-3; TRBD2 agrees at 10 bases. Germline-derived CDR1 and CDR2 are SGHTA and FQGTGA. The CDR3 runs 16 residues. With 5 bases clipped from V and 3 bases from J, the junction kept 8 bases outside the gene matches. CDR3 in DNA: TGTGCCAGCAGCAAAACGGGACTAGCGAGAACAGATACGCAGTATTTT. It yields the protein CASSKTGLARTDTQYF.

V usage is TRBV5-1 and J usage is TRBJ1-4, with no clear D. Trimming left V 4 bases short and J 7 bases short, with 14 bases between. CDR3 size: 14 residues. The germline gives CDR1 SGHRS, CDR2 YFSETQ. The CDR3 loop reads CASSGGITGEKLFF. For the CDR3, the DNA is TGCGCCAGCAGCGGAGGAATAACGGGTGAAAAACTGTTTTTT.

This clone has just a few counts. The chain links TRBV27 to TRBJ1-6, with TRBD1 identical over 7 bases. The CDR3 sequence is 16 residues long. Germline V CDR1 and CDR2: MNHEY, SMNVEV (reference sequence). V gave up 5 bases and J gave up 6 bases; unmatched junction bases: 10. As DNA, the CDR3 is TGTGCCAGCAGTCTAATACAGGGGAGGTCTAATTCACCCCTCCACTTT. It translates to CASSLIQGRSNSPLHF.

V usage is TRBV28 and J usage is TRBJ1-1; D remains ambiguous. This CDR3 is 14 amino acids long. Germline-derived CDR1 and CDR2 are MDHEN and SYDVKM. The V gene lost 4 bases and the J gene lost 1 base, with 10 bases spanning the gap. The CDR3 protein is CASSSPGGNTEAFF. DNA for the CDR3: TGTGCCAGCAGTTCACCAGGAGGGAACACTGAAGCTTTCTTT.

The chain uses TRBV30 and TRBJ2-7, with D unclear. This CDR3 contains 11 residues. Germline V lookup: CDR1 GTSNPN, CDR2 SVGIG (reference sequence). The V gene lost 0 bases and the J gene lost 6 bases, with 6 bases spanning the gap. The CDR3: CAWSVMREQYF. CDR3 DNA: TGTGCCTGGAGTGTAATGCGCGAGCAGTACTTC.

The V and J genes are TRBV19 and TRBJ1-4, with a tentative D call TRBD1 (5 bases). Trimming pared 5 bases from V and 8 bases from J, leaving 15 bases between. Germline V gene sequence: CDR1 LNHDA, CDR2 SQIVND (reference sequence). This CDR3 has 14 residues. CDR3 in amino acids: CASSVQGKEEKLFF. CDR3 bases: TGTGCCAGTAGTGTCCAGGGTAAAGAAGAAAAACTGTTTTTT.

J is TRBJ1-5 and V is TRBV19, with a tentative D call TRBD1 (6 bases). Trimming stripped 4 bases from V and 2 bases from J, with 12 bases between. CDR1 and CDR2 from the germline V gene are LNHDA and SQIVND (reference sequence). This CDR3 region has 15 residues. The CDR3 spells CASSNQPGGNQPQHF. In DNA form, the CDR3 reads TGTGCCAGTAGTAATCAGCCAGGGGGCAATCAGCCCCAGCATTTT.

A few counts support this clone. The chain carries TRBV28 and TRBJ1-3, with TRBD1 as a possible D gene (6 bases). The V end was cut by 2 bases, the J end by 8 bases, with 22 bases between. Germline V gene lookup returns CDR1 MDHEN and CDR2 SYDVKM. CDR3 length equals 17 residues. CDR3 region: CASSLRGVGGGQDTIYF. CDR3 sequence (DNA): TGTGCCAGCAGTTTACGAGGGGTTGGGGGCGGCCAAGACACCATATATTTT.

V and J are TRBV15 and TRBJ2-1; 15 bases fit TRBD2. This CDR3 has 15 amino acids. The junction had 1 base not matched to a gene; V was cut back by 2 bases and J by 8 bases. In germline, CDR1 is LNHNV, CDR2 YYDKDF (reference sequence). CDR3 protein: CATSRRTSGRDEQFF. For the CDR3, the DNA is TGTGCCACCAGCAGAAGGACTAGCGGGAGGGATGAGCAGTTCTTC.

The rearrangement uses TRBV4-1 and TRBJ2-1, with 7 positions matching TRBD2. This CDR3 has 15 amino acids. Germline-derived CDR1 and CDR2 are MGHRA and YSYEKL. Unmatched junction bases numbered 5, after V lost 6 bases and J lost 0 bases. CDR3 region: CASSRGGSSYNEQFF. CDR3 in DNA: TGCGCCAGCAGTCGCGGGGGAAGCTCCTACAATGAGCAGTTCTTC.

The sample holds one count of this clone. V is TRBV18 and J is TRBJ2-5, with D hard to call. The V and J ends lost 0 bases and 5 bases respectively, with 10 bases between them. The CDR3 loop spans 14 amino acids. Germline CDR1 KGHSH, CDR2 LQKENI. The CDR3 nucleotides are TGTGCCAGCTCACCACCACCCGCGTACGAGACCCAGTACTTC. It is translated as CASSPPPAYETQYF.

This sequence joins TRBV2 and TRBJ1-4, with D possibly matching TRBD1 (5 bases). The V gene lost 3 bases and the J gene lost 1 base, with 9 bases spanning the gap. The CDR3 sequence is 15 residues long. CDR1 is SNHLY, CDR2 FYNNEI, per germline. CDR3 in amino acids: CASSDPGGTNEKLFF. Here the CDR3 DNA reads TGTGCCAGCAGTGACCCGGGGGGAACTAATGAAAAACTGTTTTTT.

The rearrangement joins TRBV7-3 to TRBJ1-1; perhaps TRBD1 as D (6 bases). The CDR3 consists of 14 residues. The V end lost 5 bases, the J end lost 4 bases, and 14 bases lay between the germline ends. CDR1 is SGHTA, CDR2 FQGTGA, per germline. CDR3 residues: CASSPHTGSTEAFF. The CDR3 coding sequence is TGTGCCAGCAGCCCCCACACAGGGAGCACTGAAGCTTTCTTT. The full variable domain, with the rest looked up from reference TRBV7-3 and TRBJ1-1, is GAGVSQTPSNKVTEKGKYVELRCDPISGHTALYWYRQSLGQGPEFLIYFQGTGAADDSGLPNDRFFAVRPEGSVSTLKIQRTERGDSAVYLCASSPHTGSTEAFFGQGTRLTVV.

This clone has a single count. The chain is built from TRBV19 and TRBJ2-7; D remains unclear. The germline CDR1 and CDR2 sequences are LNHDA and SQIVND (reference sequence). The CDR3 runs to 15 residues. Trimming left V 3 bases short and J 0 bases short, with 12 bases between. CDR3 in amino acids: CASSMTPSLSYEQYF. Written as DNA, the CDR3 is TGTGCCAGTAGTATGACTCCCAGCCTCTCCTACGAGCAGTACTTC.

The chain recombines TRBV6-5 with TRBJ1-3; D is ambiguous. CDR3 length: 11 residues. The V and J ends lost 11 bases and 3 bases respectively, with 8 bases between them. Germline CDR1 reads MNHEY; CDR2 reads SVGAGI. The CDR3 reads CAARFGNTIYF. CDR3 bases: TGTGCCGCGAGGTTTGGAAACACCATATATTTT.

The chain couples TRBV7-2 to TRBJ2-7; TRBD2 matches 11 bases. CDR1 and CDR2 from the germline V gene are SGHTA and FQGNSA. The V segment lost 4 bases and the J segment 2 bases; nucleotides outside the gene matches: 1. This CDR3 is 14 amino acids long. Here the CDR3 reads CASSSSGGPYEQYF. The DNA of the CDR3 is TGTGCCAGCAGCTCTAGCGGGGGGCCCTACGAGCAGTACTTC.

The chain is built from TRBV7-2 and TRBJ2-7; perhaps TRBD2 as D (7 bases). The CDR3 extends over 15 amino acids. Trimming shortened V by 4 bases and J by 3 bases, and 16 bases separated the two germline ends. Germline CDR1 is SGHTA and CDR2 is FQGNSA. The CDR3 loop is CASSSGGGGVYEQYF. CDR3 nucleotides: TGTGCCAGCAGCTCTGGGGGAGGGGGTGTCTACGAGCAGTACTTC.

This sequence joins TRBV30 and TRBJ2-5; possibly TRBD1 for D (7 bases). The V gene's germline CDR1 is GTSNPN and CDR2 SVGIG (reference sequence). The ends were cut back, 2 bases at V and 1 base at J, with 14 bases in the middle. This CDR3 contains 15 residues. The CDR3 nucleotides are TGTGCCTGGAGTACCTGGAGGGACAGCCAAGAGACCCAGTACTTC. This sequence encodes CAWSTWRDSQETQYF.

This clone was seen more than once but under ten times. The V gene is TRBV10-2, the J gene TRBJ2-7; TRBD2 aligns across 10 bases. V was clipped by 4 bases and J by 1 base; unmatched bases: 1. Germline V gives CDR1 WSHSY, CDR2 SAAADI. The CDR3 covers 14 residues. CDR3 in amino acids: CASSASGGSYEQYF. CDR3 in DNA: TGCGCCAGCAGTGCTAGCGGGGGTTCCTACGAGCAGTACTTC.

The genes are TRBV30 and TRBJ1-4; D call uncertain. The CDR3 has 15 amino acids. The germline V gene has CDR1 GTSNPN and CDR2 SVGIG (reference sequence). V was cut by 1 base and J by 2 bases, with 11 bases left in between. DNA of the CDR3: TGTGCCTGGAGTGGGCGGGGAGGGACTAATGAAAAACTGTTTTTT. Translated, it gives CAWSGRGGTNEKLFF. The full variable domain, its missing parts supplied by reference TRBV30 and TRBJ1-4, is SQTIHQWPATLVQPVGSPLSLECTVEGTSNPNLYWYRQAAGRGLQLLFYSVGIGQISSEVPQNLSASRPQDRQFILSSKKLLLSDSGFYLCAWSGRGGTNEKLFFGSGTQLSVL.

J is TRBJ2-6 and V is TRBV5-4; D may be TRBD2 (5 bases). CDR3 length equals 14 residues. Trimming took 0 bases from V and 11 from J, leaving 12 bases between them. Germline values: CDR1 SGHNT, CDR2 YYREEE (reference sequence). The CDR3 sequence is CASSLVGPADVLTF. CDR3 nucleotide sequence: TGTGCCAGCAGCTTGGTCGGGCCAGCGGACGTCCTGACTTTC.

The chain recombines TRBV28 with TRBJ1-1, with TRBD1 matching 7 bases. Germline CDR1 reads MDHEN; CDR2 reads SYDVKM. The CDR3 has 15 residues. V was pared by 4 bases and J by 6 bases, with 11 bases of the junction left unmatched. The CDR3 is CASSSANYRGAEAFF. DNA of the CDR3: TGTGCCAGCAGTTCGGCCAACTACAGGGGCGCTGAAGCTTTCTTT.

As for this clone: One junction end disagrees with the germline gene, perhaps due to a read error. The chain joins TRBV2 to TRBJ2-1, with TRBD1 matching over 7 bases. Germline V gene sequence: CDR1 SNHLY, CDR2 FYNNEI. The CDR3 totals 18 residues. In nucleotides, the CDR3 is TGTGCCAGCAGGGAAGCAGGGGGTTCAACATGGGGCTCGAATGAGCAGTTCTTC. This translates into CASREAGGSTWGSNEQFF.

This chain uses TRBV7-2 with TRBJ2-5; tentatively, D is TRBD2 (6 bases). CDR3 length: 16 amino acids. The germline V gene encodes CDR1 SGHTA and CDR2 FQGNSA. Trimming left V 7 bases short and J 2 bases short, with 20 bases between. The CDR3 here is CASTRDSRWGQETQYF. The CDR3 region has the DNA TGTGCCAGCACCCGGGACTCGCGCTGGGGGCAAGAGACCCAGTACTTC.

V is TRBV6-2 or TRBV6-3 and J is TRBJ1-1; 8 bases map to TRBD1. Germline loops: CDR1 MNHEY, CDR2 SVGEGT. The CDR3 has 16 amino acids. The junction had 10 bases not matched to a gene; V was cut back by 5 bases and J by 2 bases. The CDR3 loop reads CASSPPYGQGNTEAFF. DNA for the CDR3: TGTGCCAGCAGTCCCCCGTACGGACAGGGTAACACTGAAGCTTTCTTT.

This chain links TRBV10-3 with TRBJ1-4; possibly TRBD1 for D (6 bases). The CDR3 totals 15 residues. The V and J ends lost 6 bases and 5 bases respectively, with 16 bases between them. The germline V gene encodes CDR1 ENHRY and CDR2 SYGVKD. The CDR3 DNA follows: TGTGCCATCAGCCGAGCGGGGGGCGCAAATGAAAAACTGTTTTTT. It translates to CAISRAGGANEKLFF.

This clone was counted once. The V call is TRBV5-1, the J call TRBJ2-3; weak D call: TRBD2 (6 bases). The V end lost 4 bases, the J end lost 9 bases, and 15 bases lay between the germline ends. From germline, CDR1 is SGHRS and CDR2 YFSETQ. The CDR3 covers 13 residues. The CDR3 DNA reads as TGCGCCAGCAGCCGGGACTCCACTACGACGCAGTATTTT. It specifies CASSRDSTTTQYF.

The chain employs TRBV28 and TRBJ1-1; 7 positions match TRBD1. The CDR3 contains 16 residues. The ends lost 5 bases at V and 7 bases at J; junction bases unmatched: 16. Germline V gives CDR1 MDHEN, CDR2 SYDVKM. The CDR3 sequence: CASSPDREPRQGEAFF. For the CDR3, the DNA is TGTGCCAGCAGTCCCGATAGGGAACCCAGACAGGGTGAAGCTTTCTTT. The full variable domain, rest sourced from reference TRBV28 and TRBJ1-1, is DVKVTQSSRYLVKRTGEKVFLECVQDMDHENMFWYRQDPGLGLRLIYFSYDVKMKEKGDIPEGYSVSREKKERFSLILESASTNQTSMYLCASSPDREPRQGEAFFGQGTRLTVV.

This sequence joins TRBV6-5 and TRBJ2-2; 9 bases are shared with TRBD1. J lost 4 bases, V lost 7 bases, and 7 bases had no gene match. The CDR3 is made up of 15 amino acids. Germline CDR1 and CDR2: MNHEY and SVGAGI. The CDR3 sequence: CASKVQGAVTGELFF. The CDR3 nucleotides read TGTGCCAGCAAGGTACAGGGGGCCGTCACCGGGGAGCTGTTTTTT.